Below, one TCR beta chain is given with its context. These data belong to a study of blood T cell repertoires in COVID-19. Looking at the study overall: The analysed material was cDNA or gDNA that came from T cells, B-cell-depleted T cells, or PBMCs.

Clones were sequenced by immunoSEQ multiplex PCR, and TCRdb holds only the in-frame ones, with some missing. The sample lists some 52,000 clones; 80% to 90% were seen once. The V and J ends lost 7 bases and 0 bases respectively, with 4 bases between them. The CDR3 has 12 amino acids. Germline V gene sequence: CDR1 SGHTA, CDR2 FQGNSA. The chain employs TRBV7-2 and TRBJ1-5; D gene ambiguous. Specimen: peripheral blood. The clonotype comes from a human donor in a cohort sampled during active COVID-19. The CDR3 here is CASTNSNQPQHF. Here the CDR3 DNA reads TGTGCCAGCACCAATAGCAATCAGCCCCAGCATTTT.